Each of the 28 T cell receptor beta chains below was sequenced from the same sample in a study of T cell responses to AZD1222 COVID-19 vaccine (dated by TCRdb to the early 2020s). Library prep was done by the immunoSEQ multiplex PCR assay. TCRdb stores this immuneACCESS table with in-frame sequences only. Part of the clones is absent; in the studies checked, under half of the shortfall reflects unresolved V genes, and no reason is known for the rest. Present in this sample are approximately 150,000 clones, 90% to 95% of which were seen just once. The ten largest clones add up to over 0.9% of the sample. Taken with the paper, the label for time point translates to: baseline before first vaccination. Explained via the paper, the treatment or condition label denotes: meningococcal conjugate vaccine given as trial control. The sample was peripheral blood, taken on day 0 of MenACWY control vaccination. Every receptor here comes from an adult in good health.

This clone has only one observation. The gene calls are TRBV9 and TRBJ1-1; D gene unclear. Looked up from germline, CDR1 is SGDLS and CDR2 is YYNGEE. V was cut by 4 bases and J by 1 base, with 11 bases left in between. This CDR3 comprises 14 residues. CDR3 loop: CASSPQAGNTEAFF. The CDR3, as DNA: TGTGCCAGCAGCCCCCAAGCGGGGAACACTGAAGCTTTCTTT.

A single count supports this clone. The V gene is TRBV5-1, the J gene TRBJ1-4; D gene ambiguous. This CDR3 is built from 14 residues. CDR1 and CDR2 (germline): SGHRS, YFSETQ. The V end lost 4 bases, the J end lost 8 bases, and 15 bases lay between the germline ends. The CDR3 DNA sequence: TGCGCCAGCAGCCCATTTTCGTCTCGCGAAAAACTGTTTTTT. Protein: CASSPFSSREKLFF.

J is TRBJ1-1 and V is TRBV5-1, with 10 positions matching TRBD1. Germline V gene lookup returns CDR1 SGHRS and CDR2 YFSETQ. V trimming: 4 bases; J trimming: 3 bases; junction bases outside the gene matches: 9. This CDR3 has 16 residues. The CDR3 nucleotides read TGCGCCAGCAGCCCAAGGACAGGGGGATTTGACACTGAAGCTTTCTTT. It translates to CASSPRTGGFDTEAFF.

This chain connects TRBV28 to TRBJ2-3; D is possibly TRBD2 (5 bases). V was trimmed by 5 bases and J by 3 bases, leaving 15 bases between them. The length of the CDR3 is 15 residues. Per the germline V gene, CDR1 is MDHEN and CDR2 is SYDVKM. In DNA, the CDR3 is TGTGCCAGCAGTCTTACAGAAGAGGGAACAGATACGCAGTATTTT. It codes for CASSLTEEGTDTQYF.

CDR3 protein: CASSQDSRSAQYF. In DNA form, the CDR3 reads TGCGCCAGCAGCCAAGACTCCCGTTCGGCGCAGTATTTT. J is TRBJ2-3 and V is TRBV4-3; D call uncertain. Germline CDR1 LGHNA, CDR2 YSLEER. The length of the CDR3 is 13 residues. V was pared by 0 bases and J by 10 bases, with 11 bases between.

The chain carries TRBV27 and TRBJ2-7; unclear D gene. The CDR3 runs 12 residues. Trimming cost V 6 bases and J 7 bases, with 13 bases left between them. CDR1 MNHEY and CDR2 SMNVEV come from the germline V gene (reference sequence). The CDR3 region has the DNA TGTGCCAGCAGCCCGACCGGCCGGGAGCAGTACTTC. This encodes CASSPTGREQYF.

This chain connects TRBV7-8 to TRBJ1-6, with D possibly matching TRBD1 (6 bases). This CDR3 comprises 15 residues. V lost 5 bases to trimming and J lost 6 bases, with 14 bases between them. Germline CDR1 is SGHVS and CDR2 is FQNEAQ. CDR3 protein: CASSPGDRPNSPLHF. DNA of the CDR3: TGTGCCAGCAGCCCTGGTGACAGGCCTAATTCACCCCTCCACTTT. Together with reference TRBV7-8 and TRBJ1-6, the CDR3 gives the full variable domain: GAGVSQSPRYKVAKRGQDVALRCDPISGHVSLFWYQQALGQGPEFLTYFQNEAQLDKSGLPSDRFFAERPEGSVSTLKIQRTQQEDSAVYLCASSPGDRPNSPLHFGNGTRLTVT.

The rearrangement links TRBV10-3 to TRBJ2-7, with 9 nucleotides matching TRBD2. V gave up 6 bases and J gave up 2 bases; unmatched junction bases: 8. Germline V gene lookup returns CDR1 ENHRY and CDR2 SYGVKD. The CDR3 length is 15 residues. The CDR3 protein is CAISQQAGGPYEQYF. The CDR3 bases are TGTGCCATCAGCCAGCAGGCGGGAGGGCCCTACGAGCAGTACTTC.

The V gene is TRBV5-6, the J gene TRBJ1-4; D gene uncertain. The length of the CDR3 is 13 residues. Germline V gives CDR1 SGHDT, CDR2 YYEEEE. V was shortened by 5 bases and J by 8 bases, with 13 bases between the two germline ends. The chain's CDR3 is CASRRTSGEKLFF. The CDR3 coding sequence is TGTGCCAGCAGAAGGACCAGTGGGGAAAAACTGTTTTTT. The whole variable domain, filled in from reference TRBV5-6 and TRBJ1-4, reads DAGVTQSPTHLIKTRGQQVTLRCSPKSGHDTVSWYQQALGQGPQFIFQYYEEEERQRGNFPDRFSGHQFPNYSSELNVNALLLGDSALYLCASRRTSGEKLFFGSGTQLSVL.

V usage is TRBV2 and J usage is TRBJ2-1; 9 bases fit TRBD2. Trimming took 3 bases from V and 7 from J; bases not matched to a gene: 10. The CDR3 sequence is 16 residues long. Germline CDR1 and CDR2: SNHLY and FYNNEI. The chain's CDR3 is CASSDPSGIAGNEQFF. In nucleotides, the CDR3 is TGTGCCAGCAGTGACCCTAGCGGGATCGCGGGAAATGAGCAGTTCTTC.

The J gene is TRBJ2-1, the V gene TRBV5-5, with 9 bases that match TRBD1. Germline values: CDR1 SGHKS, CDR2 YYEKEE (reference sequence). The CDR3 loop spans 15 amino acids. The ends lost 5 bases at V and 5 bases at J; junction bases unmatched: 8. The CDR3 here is CASSLTGGTNNEQFF. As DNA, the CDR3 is TGTGCCAGCAGTTTGACAGGGGGTACAAACAATGAGCAGTTCTTC.

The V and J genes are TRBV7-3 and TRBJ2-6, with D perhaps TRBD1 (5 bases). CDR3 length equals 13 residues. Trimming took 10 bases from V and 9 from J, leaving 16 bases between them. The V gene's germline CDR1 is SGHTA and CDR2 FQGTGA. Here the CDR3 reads CATALTEVNVLTF. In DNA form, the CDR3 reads TGTGCCACAGCCCTGACAGAAGTCAACGTCCTGACTTTC.

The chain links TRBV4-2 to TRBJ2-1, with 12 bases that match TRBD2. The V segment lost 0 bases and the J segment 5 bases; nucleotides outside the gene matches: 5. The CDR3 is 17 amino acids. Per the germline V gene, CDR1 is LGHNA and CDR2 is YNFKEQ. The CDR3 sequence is CASSQDRTSGGHNEQFF. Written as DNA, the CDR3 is TGTGCCAGCAGCCAAGATCGAACTAGCGGGGGGCACAATGAGCAGTTCTTC.

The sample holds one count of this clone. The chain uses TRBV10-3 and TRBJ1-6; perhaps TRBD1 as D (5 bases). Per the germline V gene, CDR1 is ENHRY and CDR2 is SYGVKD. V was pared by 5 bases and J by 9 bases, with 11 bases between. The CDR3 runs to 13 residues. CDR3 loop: CAISRGEGSPLHF. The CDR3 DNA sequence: TGTGCCATCAGTAGAGGGGAAGGTTCACCCCTCCACTTT.

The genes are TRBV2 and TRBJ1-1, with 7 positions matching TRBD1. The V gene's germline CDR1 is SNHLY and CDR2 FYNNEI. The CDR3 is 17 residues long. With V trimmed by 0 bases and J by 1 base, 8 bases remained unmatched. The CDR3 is CASSEAPIGTANTEAFF. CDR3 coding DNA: TGTGCCAGCAGTGAAGCCCCCATCGGGACAGCGAACACTGAAGCTTTCTTT.

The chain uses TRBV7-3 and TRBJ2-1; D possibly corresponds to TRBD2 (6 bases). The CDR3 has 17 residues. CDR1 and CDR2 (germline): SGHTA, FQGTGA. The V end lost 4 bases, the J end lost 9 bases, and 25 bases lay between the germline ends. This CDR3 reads CASSSYGGPVTPGEQFF. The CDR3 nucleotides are TGTGCCAGCAGCTCTTACGGGGGACCAGTGACCCCGGGTGAGCAGTTCTTC.

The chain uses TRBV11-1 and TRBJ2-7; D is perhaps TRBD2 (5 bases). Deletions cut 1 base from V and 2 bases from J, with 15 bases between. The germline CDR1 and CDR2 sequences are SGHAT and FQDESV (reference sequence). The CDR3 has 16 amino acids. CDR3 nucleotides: TGTGCCAGCAGCTTAGATGAGAGGGATACTCCCTACGAGCAGTACTTC. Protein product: CASSLDERDTPYEQYF.

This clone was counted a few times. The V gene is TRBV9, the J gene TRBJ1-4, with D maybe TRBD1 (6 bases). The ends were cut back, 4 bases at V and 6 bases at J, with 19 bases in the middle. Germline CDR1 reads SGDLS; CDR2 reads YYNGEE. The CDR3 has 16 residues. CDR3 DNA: TGTGCCAGCAGCCCTCAGGGTGGGGGCGCGGATGAAAAACTGTTTTTT. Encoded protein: CASSPQGGGADEKLFF.

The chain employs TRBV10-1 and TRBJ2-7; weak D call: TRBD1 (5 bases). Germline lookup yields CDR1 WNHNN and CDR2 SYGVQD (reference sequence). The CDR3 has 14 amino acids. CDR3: CPPPPLSGSDEQYF. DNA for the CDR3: TGCCCCCCGCCACCCCTTTCAGGGTCCGACGAGCAGTACTTC.

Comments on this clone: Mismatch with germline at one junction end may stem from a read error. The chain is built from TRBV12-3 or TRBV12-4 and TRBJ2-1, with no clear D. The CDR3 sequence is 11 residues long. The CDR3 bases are TGTGCCAGCAGTTACGGAACGTTATCGGTCTTC. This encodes CASSYGTLSVF.

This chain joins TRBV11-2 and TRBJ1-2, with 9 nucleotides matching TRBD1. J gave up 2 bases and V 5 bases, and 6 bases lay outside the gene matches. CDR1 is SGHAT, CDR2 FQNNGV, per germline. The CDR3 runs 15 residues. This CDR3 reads CASSLRQGVNYGYTF. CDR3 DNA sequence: TGTGCCAGCAGCCTTAGACAGGGGGTAAACTATGGCTACACCTTC.

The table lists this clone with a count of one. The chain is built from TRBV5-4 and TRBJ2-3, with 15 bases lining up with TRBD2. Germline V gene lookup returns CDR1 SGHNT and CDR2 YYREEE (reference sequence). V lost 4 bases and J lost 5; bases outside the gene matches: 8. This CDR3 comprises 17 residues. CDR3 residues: CASSRAGLAGGEDTQYF. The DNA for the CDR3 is TGTGCCAGCAGCCGAGCGGGACTAGCGGGAGGAGAAGATACGCAGTATTTT.

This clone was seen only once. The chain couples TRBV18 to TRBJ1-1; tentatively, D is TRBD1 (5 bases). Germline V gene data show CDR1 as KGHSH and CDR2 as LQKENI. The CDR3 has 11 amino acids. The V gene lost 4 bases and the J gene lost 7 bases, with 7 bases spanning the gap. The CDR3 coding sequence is TGTGCCAGCTCACTCGACAGTGAAGCTTTCTTT. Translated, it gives CASSLDSEAFF.

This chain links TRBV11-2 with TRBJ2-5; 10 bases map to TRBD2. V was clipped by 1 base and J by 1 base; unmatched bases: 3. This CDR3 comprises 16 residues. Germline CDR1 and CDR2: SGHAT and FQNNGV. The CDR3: CASSLALAGFQETQYF. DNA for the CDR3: TGTGCCAGCAGCTTAGCACTAGCGGGATTCCAAGAGACCCAGTACTTC.

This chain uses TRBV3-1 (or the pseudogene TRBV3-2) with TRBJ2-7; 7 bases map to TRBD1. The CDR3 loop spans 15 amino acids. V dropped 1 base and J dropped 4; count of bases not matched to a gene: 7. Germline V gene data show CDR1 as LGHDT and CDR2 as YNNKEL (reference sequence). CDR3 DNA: TGTGCCAGCAGCCAAGTTCCACAGGGGAGTTACGAGCAGTACTTC. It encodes CASSQVPQGSYEQYF.

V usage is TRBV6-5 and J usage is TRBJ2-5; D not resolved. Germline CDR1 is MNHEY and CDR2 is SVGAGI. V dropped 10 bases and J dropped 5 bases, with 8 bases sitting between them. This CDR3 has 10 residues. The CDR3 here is CATGVETQYF. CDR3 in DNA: TGTGCCACAGGAGTGGAGACCCAGTACTTC.

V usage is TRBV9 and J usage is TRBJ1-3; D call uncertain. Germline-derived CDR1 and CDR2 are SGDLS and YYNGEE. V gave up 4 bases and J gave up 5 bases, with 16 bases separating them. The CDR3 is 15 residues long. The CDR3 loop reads CASSLDRATRNTIYF. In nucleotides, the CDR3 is TGTGCCAGCAGCCTGGATCGGGCAACGAGAAACACCATATATTTT.

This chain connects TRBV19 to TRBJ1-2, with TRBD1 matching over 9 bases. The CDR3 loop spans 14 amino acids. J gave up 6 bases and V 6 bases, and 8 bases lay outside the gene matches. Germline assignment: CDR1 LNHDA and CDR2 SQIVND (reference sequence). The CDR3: CASRSAGTGNGYTF. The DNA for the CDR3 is TGTGCCAGTAGATCCGCCGGGACAGGGAATGGCTACACCTTC.